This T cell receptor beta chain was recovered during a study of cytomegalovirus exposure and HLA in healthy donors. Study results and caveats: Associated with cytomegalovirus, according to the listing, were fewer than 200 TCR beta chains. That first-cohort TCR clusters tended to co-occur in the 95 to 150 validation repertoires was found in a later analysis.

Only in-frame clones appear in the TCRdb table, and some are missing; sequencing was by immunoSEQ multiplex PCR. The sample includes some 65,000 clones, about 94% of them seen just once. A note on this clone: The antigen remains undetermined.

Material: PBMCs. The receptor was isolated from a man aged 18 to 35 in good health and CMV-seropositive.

The CDR3 nucleotides are TGTGCCAGCAGCCTAGCCGGGACAGATTACAATGAGCAGTTCTTC. It codes for CASSLAGTDYNEQFF. V and J are TRBV7-3 and TRBJ2-1; 7 nucleotides align to TRBD1. Germline CDR1 and CDR2: SGHTA and FQGTGA. J gave up 4 bases and V 5 bases, and 8 bases lay outside the gene matches. The CDR3 runs to 15 residues.